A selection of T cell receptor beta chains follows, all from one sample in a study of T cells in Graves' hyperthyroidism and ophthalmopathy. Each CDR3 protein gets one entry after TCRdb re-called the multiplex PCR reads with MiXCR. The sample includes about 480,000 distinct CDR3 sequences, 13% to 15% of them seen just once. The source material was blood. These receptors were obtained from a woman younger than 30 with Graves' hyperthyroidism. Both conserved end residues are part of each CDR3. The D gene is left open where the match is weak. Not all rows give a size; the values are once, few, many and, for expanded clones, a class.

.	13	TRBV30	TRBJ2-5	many	TGTGCCTGGAGTGACCGACTAGGCGAGACCCAGTACTTC	CAWSDRLGETQYF
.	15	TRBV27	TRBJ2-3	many	TGTGCCAGCAGTCGAGGGCCGGGTCGCACAGATACGCAGTATTTT	CASSRGPGRTDTQYF
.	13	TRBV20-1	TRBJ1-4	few	TGCAGTGCTAGAGAGGGCCCGGGTGAAAAACTGTTTTTT	CSAREGPGEKLFF
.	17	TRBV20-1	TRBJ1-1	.	TGCAGTGCTAGAGTGAAGGGTAGGGGGACCTACAACACTGAAGCTTTCTTT	CSARVKGRGTYNTEAFF
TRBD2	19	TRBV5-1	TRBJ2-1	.	TGCGCCAGCAGCCCTGGACTAGCGCCTGCCCTAAATTCCTACAATGATCAGTTCTTC	CASSPGLAPALNSYNDQFF
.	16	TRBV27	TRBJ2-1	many	TGTGCCAGCAGTTTAGAGAGTGGGAGTCCGAACAATGAGCAGTTCTTC	CASSLESGSPNNEQFF
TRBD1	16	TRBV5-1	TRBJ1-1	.	TGCGCCAGCAGCCACGGGACAGGGGATCCTTACACTGAAGCTTTCTTT	CASSHGTGDPYTEAFF
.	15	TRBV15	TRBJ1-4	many	TGTGCCACCAGCAGAGTAGGAGCTCGTGGTGAAAAACTGTTTTTT	CATSRVGARGEKLFF
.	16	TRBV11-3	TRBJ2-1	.	TGTGCCAGCAGCCCCCTGGAGGGAGAGAGGAGTAATGAGCAGTTCTTC	CASSPLEGERSNEQFF
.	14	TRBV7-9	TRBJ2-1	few	TGTGCCAGCAGCTCACGTGCCTCTACGAATGAGCAGTTCTTC	CASSSRASTNEQFF
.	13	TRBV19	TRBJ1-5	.	TGTGCCAGTAGCCCCATTGGGCGTCAGCCCCAGCATTTT	CASSPIGRQPQHF
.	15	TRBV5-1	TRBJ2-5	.	TGCGCCAGCAGCTTGGAGGGCAGAACCCAAGAGACCCAGTACTTC	CASSLEGRTQETQYF
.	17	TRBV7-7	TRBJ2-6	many	TGTGCCAGCAGCCCAGGGACGGTCAACTCTGGGGCCAACGTCCTGACTTTC	CASSPGTVNSGANVLTF
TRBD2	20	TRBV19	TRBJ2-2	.	TGTGCCAGTAGTATCTACTCCCCCCACTCACTAGCGGGAGTGCCCGGGGAGCTGTTTTTT	CASSIYSPHSLAGVPGELFF
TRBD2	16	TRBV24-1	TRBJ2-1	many	TGTGCCACCAGTGATCCTGGACTAGGCGGGGGCAATGAGCAGTTCTTC	CATSDPGLGGGNEQFF
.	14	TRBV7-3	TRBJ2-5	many	TGTGCCAGCAGCTTCACTTGGGACTCCCCGACCCAGTACTTC	CASSFTWDSPTQYF
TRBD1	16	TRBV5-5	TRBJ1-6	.	TGTGCCAGCAGCTTTTACAGGGGTATGGATAATTCACCCCTCCACTTT	CASSFYRGMDNSPLHF
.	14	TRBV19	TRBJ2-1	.	TGTGCCAGTAGTACCCCCCGAGAAGCGCCTGAGCAGTTCTTC	CASSTPREAPEQFF
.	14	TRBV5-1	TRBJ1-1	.	TGCGCCAGCAGCTCCCTTAATATGAACACTGAAGCTTTCTTT	CASSSLNMNTEAFF
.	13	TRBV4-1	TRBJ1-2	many	TGCGCCAGCAGCCAAGTTGACTACTATGGCTACACCTTC	CASSQVDYYGYTF
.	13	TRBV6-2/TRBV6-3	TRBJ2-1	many	TGTGCCAGCACGGAGGCAATTTACAATGAGCAGTTCTTC	CASTEAIYNEQFF
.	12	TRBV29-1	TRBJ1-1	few	TGCAGCGGTATCAAAGATGGGGGAGCGGCTTTCTTT	CSGIKDGGAAFF
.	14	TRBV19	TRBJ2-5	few	TGTGCCAGTAGTGGTAGCGACATTCAAGAGACCCAGTACTTC	CASSGSDIQETQYF
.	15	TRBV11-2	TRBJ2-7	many	TGTGCCAGCAGCTTAGATAGGCAGGGGCTCTACGAGCAGTACTTC	CASSLDRQGLYEQYF
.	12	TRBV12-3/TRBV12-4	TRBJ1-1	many	TGTGCCAGCAGTTTAGGGGGACCCGTAGCTTTCTTT	CASSLGGPVAFF
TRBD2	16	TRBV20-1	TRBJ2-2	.	TGCAGTGCTAGAGGAGGCGGGAGGGCGAACACCGGGGAGCTGTTTTTT	CSARGGGRANTGELFF
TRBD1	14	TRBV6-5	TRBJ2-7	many	TGTGCCACATTTACCGGGACAGGGGGCGTCGAGCAGTACTTC	CATFTGTGGVEQYF
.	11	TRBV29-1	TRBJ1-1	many	TGCAGCGTTGGGACCCCAGTTGAAGCTTTCTTT	CSVGTPVEAFF
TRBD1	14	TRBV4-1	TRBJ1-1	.	TGCGCCAGCAGCGGGGACAGGGTAGACACTGAAGCTTTCTTT	CASSGDRVDTEAFF
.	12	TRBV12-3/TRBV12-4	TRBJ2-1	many	TGTGCCAGCAGTATCAATTTGGGGGAGCAGTTCTTC	CASSINLGEQFF
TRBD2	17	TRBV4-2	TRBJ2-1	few	TGTGCCAGCAGCCCAAGATCTATTCAGCGGGAGTTCCATGAGCAGTTCTTC	CASSPRSIQREFHEQFF
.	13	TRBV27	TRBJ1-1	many	TGTGCCAGCAGTTCACCGGGGAACACTGAAGCTTTCTTT	CASSSPGNTEAFF
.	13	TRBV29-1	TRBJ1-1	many	TGCAGCGTTGCTCAGAGGATGAACACTGAAGCTTTCTTT	CSVAQRMNTEAFF
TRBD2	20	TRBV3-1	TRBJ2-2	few	TGTGCCAGCAGCCGCACTGGGGGACTAGCGGGCCCCGCGAACACCGGGAAGCTGTTTTTT	CASSRTGGLAGPANTGKLFF
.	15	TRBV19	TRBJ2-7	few	TGTGCCAGTAGTATGCTGGGCGGGGTTTTCTACGAGCAGTACTTC	CASSMLGGVFYEQYF
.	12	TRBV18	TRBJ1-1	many	TGTGCCAGCTCACCAACGAGTACTGAAGCTTTCTTT	CASSPTSTEAFF
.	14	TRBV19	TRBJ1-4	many	TGTGCCAGTAGTCCTGGACGGCTTAATGAAAAACTGTTTTTT	CASSPGRLNEKLFF
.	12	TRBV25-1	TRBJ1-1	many	TGTGCCACTTCTTGGGGGAACACTGAAGCTTTCTTT	CATSWGNTEAFF
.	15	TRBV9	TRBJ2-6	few	TGTGCCAGCAGCGCAGGGGACTCTGGGGCCAACGTCCTGACTTTC	CASSAGDSGANVLTF
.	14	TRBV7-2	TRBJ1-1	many	TGTGCCAGCAGCTACCGGACGGCGAACACTGAAGCTTTCTTT	CASSYRTANTEAFF